The rows below give T cell receptor beta chains drawn from one sample of a study of siplizumab effects on memory and regulatory T cells. Only in-frame clones appear in the TCRdb table, and some are missing; sequencing was by immunoSEQ multiplex PCR. The repertoire includes some 97,000 clones, roughly 93% of them detected once, and over 1% sits in the top ten. Sequences were obtained from non-Treg CD4+ T cells sorted from blood. The receptor source for this set is a human donor in good health. Each CDR3 is given with its conserved first and last residue. D genes are given only for firm matches. Clone size is not always given. Where it is, it says once, few, many or a class for expanded clones.

d_call j_call clone_size v_call cdr3_nt cdr3_aa
- TRBJ2-3 - TRBV2 TGTGCCAGCAGTGAAGGTTACAACACAGATACGCAGTATTTT CASSEGYNTDTQYF
TRBD1 TRBJ2-7 - TRBV27 TGTGCCAGCAGTCTGACAGGGGCCCTTACCTACGAGCAGTACTTC CASSLTGALTYEQYF
TRBD2 TRBJ2-1 - TRBV5-4 TGTGCCAGCAGCCAATCCTCAAGCGGGATCTACAATGAGCAGTTCTTC CASSQSSSGIYNEQFF
- TRBJ2-1 - TRBV19 TGTGCCAGTAGTATGGAAGGGTATGAGCAGTTCTTC CASSMEGYEQFF
- TRBJ2-3 - TRBV28 TGTGCCAGCAGTTTTTCCTACAGAAGCACAGATACGCAGTATTTT CASSFSYRSTDTQYF
TRBD1 TRBJ1-1 - TRBV5-4 TGTGCCAGCAGCTTCCCGGGACAGGCCAACACTGAAGCTTTCTTT CASSFPGQANTEAFF
TRBD2 TRBJ2-7 - TRBV7-2 TGTGCCAGCAGCTTAGTTGCGGGAGAGTCCTACGAGCAGTACTTC CASSLVAGESYEQYF
TRBD1 TRBJ2-3 few TRBV11-3 TGTGCCAGCAGCCCTCGGACAGGGGCCACAGATACGCAGTATTTT CASSPRTGATDTQYF
TRBD1 TRBJ2-5 - TRBV7-2 TGTGCCAGCCCGGCGACAGGGTGGTTCCAAGAGACCCAGTACTTC CASPATGWFQETQYF
TRBD2 TRBJ2-1 - TRBV5-1 TGCGCCAGCAGCTCTCAGGGACTAGCGGTCGATGAGCAGTTCTTC CASSSQGLAVDEQFF
TRBD2 TRBJ2-1 - TRBV6-1 TGTGCCAGCAGACAGGGACTAGCGGGCTACAATGAGCAGTTCTTC CASRQGLAGYNEQFF
- TRBJ2-5 - TRBV29-1 TGCAGCGGGGGGGACACAATAGAGACCCAGTACTTC CSGGDTIETQYF
TRBD2 TRBJ2-1 once TRBV7-8 TGTGCCAGCAGGATAAAACGTAGCGGGACTCGCGATGAGCAGTTCTTC CASRIKRSGTRDEQFF
- TRBJ2-7 - TRBV27 TGTGCCGGCCCACGGCGCAGGACCAGGGCCTACGAGCAGTACTTC CAGPRRRTRAYEQYF
TRBD1 TRBJ2-5 - TRBV2 TGTGCCAGCAGTGCGGACAGGGGGGAAGAGACCCAGTACTTC CASSADRGEETQYF
TRBD2 TRBJ2-1 - TRBV2 TGTGCCAGCAGTGAGGCCGGGGGTAGCGGGAGGGCCGGGAAGTTCTTC CASSEAGGSGRAGKFF
- TRBJ2-7 - TRBV5-1 TGCGCCAGCAGCTTGGGCAGGCACGAGCAGTACTTC CASSLGRHEQYF